Below are 29 T cell receptor beta chains sequenced from a single sample in a study of vaccination effects on CD4 cells after COVID-19. Before sequencing, viral peptide pools were used by the ViraFEST assay to expand antigen-specific CD4+ T cells. The authors isolated CD4+ T cells after about eleven days of culture. Vaccination of participants consisted of two doses of either the BNT162b2 or mRNA-1273 vaccine. TCRdb's copy holds only in-frame clones and misses some; the assay was immunoSEQ multiplex PCR. This sample has 30,000 to 40,000 clones, with about 70% found just once. Antigens of these TCRs are unknown. Source: CD4+ T cells from PBMCs cultured with HCoV-229E spike peptides, taken after COVID-19 vaccination. The receptors derive from a human donor who received a COVID-19 vaccine.

This clone was counted a few times. The V and J genes are TRBV3-1 (or the pseudogene TRBV3-2) and TRBJ2-1; no reliable D call. The V end lost 5 bases, the J end lost 7 bases, and 15 bases lay between the germline ends. CDR3 length equals 14 residues. Germline V gene sequence: CDR1 LGHDT, CDR2 YNNKEL (reference sequence). CDR3: CASSSNLNTNEQFF. The CDR3 DNA follows: TGTGCCAGCAGCAGCAACCTTAACACTAATGAGCAGTTCTTC.

The chain has TRBV5-4 and TRBJ2-5, with 11 bases lining up with TRBD2. The length of the CDR3 is 17 residues. V gave up 4 bases and J gave up 1 base; unmatched junction bases: 9. Germline V gene data show CDR1 as SGHNT and CDR2 as YYREEE (reference sequence). The chain's CDR3 is CASSPGGLAGGQETQYF. CDR3 in DNA: TGTGCCAGCAGCCCCGGGGGGCTAGCGGGGGGCCAAGAGACCCAGTACTTC.

Here the CDR3 reads CATSDVTGTEYGYTF. The CDR3 bases are TGTGCCACCAGTGATGTAACCGGGACAGAGTATGGCTACACCTTC. V usage is TRBV24-1 and J usage is TRBJ1-2; 7 bases map to TRBD1. The CDR3 spans 15 residues. The J segment lost 5 bases and the V segment lost 3 bases, leaving 8 bases of the junction unmatched. In germline, CDR1 is KGHDR, CDR2 SFDVKD.

V gene TRBV25-1 combines with J gene TRBJ2-3; D call uncertain. CDR1 and CDR2 (germline): MGHDK, SYGVNS. V dropped 2 bases and J dropped 5 bases, with 11 bases sitting between them. The CDR3 spans 14 residues. CDR3 residues: CASSEASAQDTQYF. As DNA, the CDR3 is TGTGCCAGCAGTGAAGCTAGTGCACAAGATACGCAGTATTTT.

The chain has TRBV19 and TRBJ2-1, with TRBD2 as a possible D gene (5 bases). Trimming removed 9 bases from V and 0 bases from J, with 21 bases in between. Germline V gene sequence: CDR1 LNHDA, CDR2 SQIVND (reference sequence). There are 17 residues in the CDR3. As DNA, the CDR3 is TGTGCCAGCGGACGGCGCGCTCTAGGGAGCTCCTACAATGAGCAGTTCTTC. Amino acid sequence: CASGRRALGSSYNEQFF.

This clone was observed once. The chain uses TRBV5-1 and TRBJ2-3, with TRBD2 identical over 15 bases. This CDR3 is built from 16 residues. The germline CDR1 and CDR2 sequences are SGHRS and YFSETQ. The V and J ends lost 3 bases and 3 bases, in that order; junction bases with no gene match: 2. CDR3 region: CASSSGLAGGTDTQYF. The DNA for the CDR3 is TGCGCCAGCAGCTCGGGACTAGCGGGAGGAACAGATACGCAGTATTTT.

The rearrangement links TRBV2 to TRBJ1-5; no clear D. V was clipped by 0 bases and J by 6 bases, with 12 bases between them. The germline gives CDR1 SNHLY, CDR2 FYNNEI. This CDR3 has 15 residues. The CDR3 is CASSEALGSRQPQHF. The CDR3 DNA is TGTGCCAGCAGTGAAGCGCTTGGGTCGCGTCAGCCCCAGCATTTT.

This clone was found a few times. The rearrangement joins TRBV7-6 to TRBJ1-3; maybe TRBD1 (5 bases). Deletions cut 5 bases from V and 4 bases from J, with 15 bases between. The CDR3 runs to 15 residues. Germline CDR1 reads SGHVS; CDR2 reads FNYEAQ. DNA for the CDR3: TGTGCCAGCAGCCCGGGCAGGACATTGGGAAACACCATATATTTT. Protein: CASSPGRTLGNTIYF. The whole variable domain, filled in from reference TRBV7-6 and TRBJ1-3, reads GAGVSQSPRYKVTKRGQDVALRCDPISGHVSLYWYRQALGQGPEFLTYFNYEAQQDKSGLPNDRFSAERPEGSISTLTIQRTEQRDSAMYRCASSPGRTLGNTIYFGEGSWLTVV.

The chain combines TRBV6-1 with TRBJ1-5; maybe TRBD1 (6 bases). Germline V lookup: CDR1 MNHNS, CDR2 SASEGT. Trimming left V 1 base short and J 12 bases short, with 22 bases between. This CDR3 has 16 residues. CDR3 DNA: TGTGCCAGCAGTGAAGGAAACCTAAACAGGGCCCAGGGCCAGCATTTT. It yields the protein CASSEGNLNRAQGQHF.

This clone was picked up a small number of times. The chain combines TRBV6-5 with TRBJ1-1, with D possibly TRBD1 on 5 matching bases. The CDR3 length is 15 residues. V lost 1 base, J lost 4 bases, and 13 bases lay in between. Germline V gene lookup returns CDR1 MNHEY and CDR2 SVGAGI. This chain's CDR3 is CASSYLSRDPTEAFF. The CDR3 nucleotides are TGTGCCAGCAGTTACTTGAGCCGGGACCCCACTGAAGCTTTCTTT.

The rearrangement joins TRBV19 to TRBJ2-6, with D maybe TRBD2 (5 bases). V dropped 8 bases and J dropped 2 bases, with 10 bases sitting between them. Germline-derived CDR1 and CDR2 are LNHDA and SQIVND (reference sequence). This CDR3 contains 14 residues. The CDR3 spells CASGGRAGANVLTF. DNA for the CDR3: TGTGCCAGTGGAGGACGGGCTGGGGCCAACGTCCTGACTTTC.

This rearrangement joins TRBV3-1 (or the pseudogene TRBV3-2) to TRBJ2-5; 8 nucleotides agree with TRBD2. The length of the CDR3 is 13 residues. Germline V gives CDR1 LGHDT, CDR2 YNNKEL (reference sequence). V dropped 8 bases and J dropped 4; count of bases not matched to a gene: 6. CDR3 bases: TGTGCCAGCGTGCGGGGGGCCTCAGAGACCCAGTACTTC. This gives the protein CASVRGASETQYF.

The chain uses TRBV27 and TRBJ2-3, with no clear D. Germline V gene lookup returns CDR1 MNHEY and CDR2 SMNVEV (reference sequence). V gave up 7 bases and J gave up 0 bases, with 11 bases separating them. The CDR3 contains 14 residues. The CDR3 DNA reads TGTGCCAGCACCAAACAAACTAGCACAGATACGCAGTATTTT. Its translation is CASTKQTSTDTQYF.

The chain carries TRBV12-3 or TRBV12-4 and TRBJ1-2; the D is unclear. Trimming removed 2 bases from V and 8 bases from J, with 9 bases in between. CDR3 length: 12 amino acids. DNA for the CDR3: TGTGCCAGCAGTTTATTAGGGTCCGGCTACACCTTC. Amino acid sequence: CASSLLGSGYTF.

This clone was picked up a small number of times. V and J are TRBV5-1 and TRBJ2-7; 9 nucleotides line up with TRBD2. Germline V gene sequence: CDR1 SGHRS, CDR2 YFSETQ. The V gene end was trimmed by 5 bases and the J gene end by 5 bases; junction bases not matched to a gene: 8. This CDR3 is built from 14 residues. Here the CDR3 reads CASRRQREADEQYF. CDR3 DNA sequence: TGCGCCAGCAGGAGGCAGCGGGAGGCCGACGAGCAGTACTTC.

CDR3 region: CASSQELRINSPLHF. The CDR3 DNA follows: TGTGCCAGCAGCCAAGAACTACGGATAAATTCACCCCTCCACTTT. The chain uses TRBV4-2 and TRBJ1-6; no definite D call. Between the trimmed V and J ends, which lost 0 bases and 7 bases, there was a span of 10 bases. This CDR3 is built from 15 residues. Per germline, CDR1 LGHNA and CDR2 YNFKEQ.

This clone appeared once. The chain employs TRBV7-8 and TRBJ1-5; 7 nucleotides match TRBD1. V dropped 4 bases and J dropped 6; count of bases not matched to a gene: 15. The V gene's germline CDR1 is SGHVS and CDR2 FQNEAQ. This CDR3 is 17 amino acids long. The CDR3 DNA is TGTGCCAGCAGCTCCATACCTCGACAGGGAATGGGTCAGCCCCAGCATTTT. As protein: CASSSIPRQGMGQPQHF.

This sequence joins TRBV6-1 and TRBJ1-2; the D gene is possibly TRBD1 (5 bases). This CDR3 has 15 amino acids. Germline V gene lookup returns CDR1 MNHNS and CDR2 SASEGT. Trimming shortened V by 3 bases and J by 0 bases, and 11 bases separated the two germline ends. This CDR3 reads CASSDPGSPNYGYTF. Here the CDR3 DNA reads TGTGCCAGCAGTGATCCAGGGTCCCCTAACTATGGCTACACCTTC.

This clone was picked up one time. The genes are TRBV6-5 and TRBJ1-2; D may be TRBD1 (6 bases). The CDR3 runs 12 residues. The germline CDR1 and CDR2 sequences are MNHEY and SVGAGI. The V end was cut by 7 bases, the J end by 8 bases, with 14 bases between. In DNA form, the CDR3 reads TGTGCCAGCATGCTTAATGACAGGGGCTACACCTTC. Translating it yields CASMLNDRGYTF.

DNA of the CDR3: TGTGCCAGTAGTATAGGGGACAGTGTCTATGGCTACACCTTC. This sequence encodes CASSIGDSVYGYTF. V and J are TRBV19 and TRBJ1-2, with TRBD1 identical over 7 bases. The junction had 3 bases not matched to a gene; V was cut back by 1 base and J by 4 bases. In germline, CDR1 is LNHDA, CDR2 SQIVND (reference sequence). CDR3 size: 14 residues.

V is TRBV24-1 and J is TRBJ1-6; a possible D gene is TRBD1 (5 bases). Germline V lookup: CDR1 KGHDR, CDR2 SFDVKD. V gave up 3 bases and J gave up 8 bases, with 10 bases separating them. The CDR3 contains 14 residues. CDR3 amino acids: CATSDVGDHSPLHF. The CDR3, as DNA: TGTGCCACCAGTGATGTGGGGGATCATTCACCCCTCCACTTT.

This chain uses TRBV5-1 with TRBJ2-3; perhaps TRBD2 as D (5 bases). Trimming took off 0 bases at V and 1 base at J, with 9 bases between the two ends. This CDR3 comprises 15 residues. Germline assignment: CDR1 SGHRS and CDR2 YFSETQ. The CDR3 DNA sequence: TGCGCCAGCAGCTTGGTGGGAGTGGGCACAGATACGCAGTATTTT. It is translated as CASSLVGVGTDTQYF.

The rearrangement uses TRBV5-1 and TRBJ2-3; D may be TRBD1 or TRBD2 (5 bases each). The germline CDR1 and CDR2 sequences are SGHRS and YFSETQ. The V end lost 4 bases, the J end lost 2 bases, and 14 bases lay between the germline ends. The CDR3 runs 15 residues. Here the CDR3 DNA reads TGCGCCAGCAGCCCCTGGGGGTCGTCCACAGATACGCAGTATTTT. Translation gives CASSPWGSSTDTQYF.

The J gene is TRBJ2-5, the V gene TRBV18, with D unresolved. This CDR3 is built from 11 residues. Trimming took 3 bases from V and 1 from J, leaving 0 bases between them. Germline V lookup: CDR1 KGHSH, CDR2 LQKENI. The DNA for the CDR3 is TGTGCCAGCTCACCCCAAGAGACCCAGTACTTC. This codes for CASSPQETQYF.

This clone was picked up a small number of times. This chain connects TRBV12-5 to TRBJ2-7; no definite D call. Looked up from germline, CDR1 is LGHNT and CDR2 is FRNRAP. This CDR3 has 14 residues. V gave up 3 bases and J gave up 3 bases, with 12 bases separating them. The CDR3 bases are TGTGCTAGTGGTTTTCTGGGCGCGAACTACGAGCAGTACTTC. Translating it yields CASGFLGANYEQYF.

The chain carries TRBV19 and TRBJ2-7; the D gene is possibly TRBD1 (5 bases). Germline CDR1 is LNHDA and CDR2 is SQIVND (reference sequence). The CDR3 is 15 amino acids. Trimming left V 5 bases short and J 1 base short, with 15 bases between. In nucleotides, the CDR3 is TGTGCCAGTAGTCTGACAGTGGCAGGGTCCTACGAGCAGTACTTC. This translates into CASSLTVAGSYEQYF.

This clone appeared a few times. The gene calls are TRBV10-1 and TRBJ2-1, with 11 bases aligning to TRBD2. The ends lost 11 bases at V and 10 bases at J; junction bases unmatched: 16. This CDR3 comprises 15 residues. Germline V lookup: CDR1 WNHNN, CDR2 SYGVQD (reference sequence). The CDR3 nucleotides are TGCGCCGGCGATCGACTAGCGGGAAAGGTGTGGGAGCAGTTCTTC. Protein: CAGDRLAGKVWEQFF.

The chain employs TRBV2 and TRBJ1-5; D perhaps matches TRBD1 (6 bases). In germline, CDR1 is SNHLY, CDR2 FYNNEI. V was cut by 5 bases and J by 2 bases, with 10 bases left in between. CDR3 length equals 14 residues. The CDR3 sequence is CASSPTGRNQPQHF. The CDR3 DNA follows: TGTGCCAGCAGTCCGACAGGTCGCAATCAGCCCCAGCATTTT.

This clone was counted between two and nine times. V gene TRBV15 combines with J gene TRBJ1-3, with 10 nucleotides matching TRBD1. The germline V gene has CDR1 LNHNV and CDR2 YYDKDF (reference sequence). The V gene end was trimmed by 9 bases and the J gene end by 2 bases; junction bases not matched to a gene: 7. CDR3 size: 15 residues. The CDR3 DNA is TGTGCCACGCTCCTGGGACAGGGGACTGGAAACACCATATATTTT. This gives the protein CATLLGQGTGNTIYF. Full variable domain (rest looked up from reference TRBV15 and TRBJ1-3): DAMVIQNPRYQVTQFGKPVTLSCSQTLNHNVMYWYQQKSSQAPKLLFHYYDKDFNNEADTPDNFQSRRPNTSFCFLDIRSPGLGDTAMYLCATLLGQGTGNTIYFGEGSWLTVV.